The clone carrying this T cell receptor (beta chain) was recorded once. Its target is unknown. It was with a sample-barcoded 5' primer and a J-beta primer mix that a second PCR of roughly 7 to 12 cycles was run. Each cDNA molecule received a tag from a template-switch adaptor that had 12 random nucleotides. Every individual sample yielded 3 million or more paired-end reads (each containing CDR3). TCRdb recomputed calls from the 5' RACE reads with MiXCR, one row per CDR3 protein. The table shows hundreds of thousands of distinct CDR3 sequences, with approximately 50% occurring only once. The V end was cut by 0 bases, the J end by 2 bases, with 8 bases between. CDR1 is LGHNA and CDR2 is YSLEER in the germline V gene. The CDR3 extends over 14 amino acids. This entry is derived from a study of blood T cells in healthy people across ages. Study-wide results and caveats: Higher diversity and more naive CD4+ cells were features of long-lived donors, compared to aged donors.

The rearrangement joins TRBV4-3 to TRBJ2-7, with D perhaps matching TRBD1 (6 bases). Sequenced input: blood. The sequence was collected from an older woman in good health. The CDR3 sequence is CASSQDTGTYEQYF. In DNA form, the CDR3 reads TGCGCCAGCAGCCAAGATACAGGGACCTACGAGCAGTACTTC.